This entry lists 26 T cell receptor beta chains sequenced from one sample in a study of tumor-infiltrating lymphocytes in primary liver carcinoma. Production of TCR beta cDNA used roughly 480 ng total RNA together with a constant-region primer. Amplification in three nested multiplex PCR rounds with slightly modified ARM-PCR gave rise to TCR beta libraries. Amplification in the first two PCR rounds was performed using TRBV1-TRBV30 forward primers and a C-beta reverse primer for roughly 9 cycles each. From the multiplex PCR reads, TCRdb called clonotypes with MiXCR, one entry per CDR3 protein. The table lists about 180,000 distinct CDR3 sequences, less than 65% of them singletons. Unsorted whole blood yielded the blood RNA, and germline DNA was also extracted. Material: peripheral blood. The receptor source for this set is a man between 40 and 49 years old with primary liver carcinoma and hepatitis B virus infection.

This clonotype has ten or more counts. The CDR3 spells CSVEGVEGPDTQYF. CDR3 coding DNA: TGCAGCGTTGAAGGTGTGGAAGGGCCAGATACGCAGTATTTT. The chain employs TRBV29-1 and TRBJ2-3; D call uncertain. CDR1 and CDR2 (germline): SQVTM, ANQGSEA. V dropped 1 base and J dropped 4 bases, with 12 bases sitting between them. CDR3 size: 14 residues.

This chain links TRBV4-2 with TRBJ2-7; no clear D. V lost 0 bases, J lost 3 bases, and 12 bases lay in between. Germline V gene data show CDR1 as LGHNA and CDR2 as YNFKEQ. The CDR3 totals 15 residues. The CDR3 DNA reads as TGTGCCAGCAGCCAAGATCGGGTCTTTTACTACGAGCAGTACTTC. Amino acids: CASSQDRVFYYEQYF.

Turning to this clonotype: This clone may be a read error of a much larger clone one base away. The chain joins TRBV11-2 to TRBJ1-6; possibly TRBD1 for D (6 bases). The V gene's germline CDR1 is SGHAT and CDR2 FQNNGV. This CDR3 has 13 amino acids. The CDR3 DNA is TGTGCCGGCAGCTTAGGGGGGGAGGCACCCCTCCACTTT. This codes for CAGSLGGEAPLHF.

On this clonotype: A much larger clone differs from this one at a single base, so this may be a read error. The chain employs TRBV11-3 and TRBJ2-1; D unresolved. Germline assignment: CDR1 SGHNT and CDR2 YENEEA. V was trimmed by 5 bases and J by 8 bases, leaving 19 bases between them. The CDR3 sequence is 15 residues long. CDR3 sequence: CASSTHRDTGHEQFF. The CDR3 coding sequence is TGTGCCAGCAGCACGCACCGCGACACTGGCCATGAGCAGTTCTTC.

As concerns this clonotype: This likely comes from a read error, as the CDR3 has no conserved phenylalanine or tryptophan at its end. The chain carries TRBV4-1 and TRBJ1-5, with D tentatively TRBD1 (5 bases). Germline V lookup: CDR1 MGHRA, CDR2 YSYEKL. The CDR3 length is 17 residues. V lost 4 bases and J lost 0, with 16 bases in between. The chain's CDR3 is CASSPRGPLNSNQPQHI. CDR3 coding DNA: TGCGCCAGCAGCCCGCGGGGACCTCTAAATAGCAATCAGCCCCAGCATATT.

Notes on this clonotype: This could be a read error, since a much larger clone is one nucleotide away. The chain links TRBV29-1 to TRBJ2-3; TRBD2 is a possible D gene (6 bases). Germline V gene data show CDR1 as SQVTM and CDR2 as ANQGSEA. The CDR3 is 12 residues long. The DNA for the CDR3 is TGCAGCGCCGCGGGGTTAGGGGATACGCTGTATTTT. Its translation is CSAAGLGDTLYF.

This chain's CDR3 is CASSLVYDEQFF. The CDR3 DNA follows: TGTGCCAGCAGCTTAGTTTACGATGAGCAGTTCTTC. The rearrangement links TRBV7-9 to TRBJ2-1; D is ambiguous. The CDR3 loop spans 12 amino acids. V was trimmed by 1 base and J by 8 bases, leaving 6 bases between them. Per germline, CDR1 SEHNR and CDR2 FQNEAQ (reference sequence). Full variable domain (outside the CDR3, taken from reference TRBV7-9 and TRBJ2-1): DTGVSQNPRHKITKRGQNVTFRCDPISEHNRLYWYRQTLGQGPEFLTYFQNEAQLEKSRLLSDRFSAERPKGSFSTLEIQRTEQGDSAMYLCASSLVYDEQFFGPGTRLTVL.

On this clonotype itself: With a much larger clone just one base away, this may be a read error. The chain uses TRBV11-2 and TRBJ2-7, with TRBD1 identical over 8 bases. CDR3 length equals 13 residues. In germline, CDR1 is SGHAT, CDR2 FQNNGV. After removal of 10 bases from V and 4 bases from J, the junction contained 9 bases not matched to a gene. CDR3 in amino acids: CANNLGQGYEQYF. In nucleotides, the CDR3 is TGTGCCAACAACTTAGGACAGGGTTACGAGCAGTACTTC.

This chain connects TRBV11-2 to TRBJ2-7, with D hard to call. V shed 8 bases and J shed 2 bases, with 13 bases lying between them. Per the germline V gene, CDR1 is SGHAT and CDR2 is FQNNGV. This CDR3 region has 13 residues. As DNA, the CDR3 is TGTGCCAGCCACAGAGAGGCGCCCTACGAGCAGTACTTC. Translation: CASHREAPYEQYF.

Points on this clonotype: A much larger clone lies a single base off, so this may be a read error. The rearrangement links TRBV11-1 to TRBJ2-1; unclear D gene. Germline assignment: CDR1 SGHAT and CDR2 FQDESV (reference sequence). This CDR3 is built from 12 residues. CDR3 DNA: TGTACCAGCAGCTTATGGGCGAATGAGCAGTTCTTC. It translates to CTSSLWANEQFF.

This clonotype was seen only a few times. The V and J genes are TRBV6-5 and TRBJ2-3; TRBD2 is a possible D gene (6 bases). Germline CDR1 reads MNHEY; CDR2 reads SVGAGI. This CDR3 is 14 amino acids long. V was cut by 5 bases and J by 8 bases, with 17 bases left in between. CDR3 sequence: CASSPGGADITQYF. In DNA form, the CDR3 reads TGTGCCAGCAGTCCCGGCGGGGCAGATATTACGCAGTATTTT.

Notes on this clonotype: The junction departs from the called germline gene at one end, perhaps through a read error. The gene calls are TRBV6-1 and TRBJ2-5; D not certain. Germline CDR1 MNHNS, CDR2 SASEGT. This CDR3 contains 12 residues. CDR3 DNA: TGTGCCAGCACCCCACAACAAGAGATCCAGTACTTC. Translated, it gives CASTPQQEIQYF.

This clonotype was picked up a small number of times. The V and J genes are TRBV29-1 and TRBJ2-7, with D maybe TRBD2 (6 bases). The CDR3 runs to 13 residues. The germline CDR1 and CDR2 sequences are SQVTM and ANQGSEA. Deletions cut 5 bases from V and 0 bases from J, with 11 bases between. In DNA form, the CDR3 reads TGCAGCGTTCGGGACTCTCGCTCCTACGAGCAGTACTTC. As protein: CSVRDSRSYEQYF.

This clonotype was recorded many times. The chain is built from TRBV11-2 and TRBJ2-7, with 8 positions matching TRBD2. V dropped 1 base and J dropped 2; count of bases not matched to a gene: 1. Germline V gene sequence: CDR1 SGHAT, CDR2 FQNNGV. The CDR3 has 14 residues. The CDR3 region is CASSLGRGAYEQYF. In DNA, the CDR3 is TGTGCCAGCAGCTTAGGGCGGGGGGCCTACGAGCAGTACTTC.

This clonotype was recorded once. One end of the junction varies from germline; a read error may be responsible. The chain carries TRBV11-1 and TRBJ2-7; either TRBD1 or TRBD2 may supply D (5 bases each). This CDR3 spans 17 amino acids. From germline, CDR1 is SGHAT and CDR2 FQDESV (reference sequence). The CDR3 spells CASSLGAARGAPYEQCF. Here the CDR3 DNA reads TGTGCCAGCAGCTTAGGGGCAGCCCGAGGGGCTCCCTACGAGCAGTGCTTC.

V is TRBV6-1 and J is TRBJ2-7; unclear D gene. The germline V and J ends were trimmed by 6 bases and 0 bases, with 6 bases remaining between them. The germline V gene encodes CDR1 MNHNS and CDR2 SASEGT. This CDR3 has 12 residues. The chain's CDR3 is CASSPVSYEQYF. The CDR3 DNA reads TGTGCCAGCAGCCCTGTCTCCTACGAGCAGTACTTC.

CDR3 sequence (DNA): TGTGCCAGCACGAGCTTCGACGAGCAGTACTTC. It codes for CASTSFDEQYF. This chain joins TRBV11-2 and TRBJ2-7; D is undetermined. Germline CDR1 and CDR2: SGHAT and FQNNGV. The length of the CDR3 is 11 residues. Trimming removed 7 bases from V and 5 bases from J, with 9 bases in between.

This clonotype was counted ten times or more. CDR3 sequence (DNA): TGTGCCAGCAGTCTTACTGGGGCTAATGAGCAGTTCTTC. It specifies CASSLTGANEQFF. The V and J genes are TRBV11-2 and TRBJ2-1; a possible D gene is TRBD1 (5 bases). The V gene's germline CDR1 is SGHAT and CDR2 FQNNGV. V lost 6 bases and J lost 7, with 13 bases in between. The CDR3 has 13 amino acids.

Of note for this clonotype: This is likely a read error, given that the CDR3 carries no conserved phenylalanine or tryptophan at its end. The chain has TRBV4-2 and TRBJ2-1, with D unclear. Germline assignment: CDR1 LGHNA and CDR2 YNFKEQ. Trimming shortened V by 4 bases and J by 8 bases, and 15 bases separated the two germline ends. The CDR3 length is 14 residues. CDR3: CASSPRVLLDEQFS. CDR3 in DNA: TGTGCCAGCAGCCCCCGGGTCCTTTTGGATGAGCAGTTCTCC.

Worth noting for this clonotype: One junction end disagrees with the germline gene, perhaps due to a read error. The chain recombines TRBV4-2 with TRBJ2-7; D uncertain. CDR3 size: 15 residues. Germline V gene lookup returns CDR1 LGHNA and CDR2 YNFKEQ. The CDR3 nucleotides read TGCGCCAGCAGCCAAGGTCGAAGTAGCTCCTACGAGCAGTACTTC. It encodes CASSQGRSSSYEQYF.

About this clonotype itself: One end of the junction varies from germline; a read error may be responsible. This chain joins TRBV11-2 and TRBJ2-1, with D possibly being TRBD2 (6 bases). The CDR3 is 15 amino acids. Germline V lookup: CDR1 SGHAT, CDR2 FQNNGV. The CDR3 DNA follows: TGTACCAGGAGGGATATAACGGGAGCTGACAATGAGCAGTTCTTC. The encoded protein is CTRRDITGADNEQFF.

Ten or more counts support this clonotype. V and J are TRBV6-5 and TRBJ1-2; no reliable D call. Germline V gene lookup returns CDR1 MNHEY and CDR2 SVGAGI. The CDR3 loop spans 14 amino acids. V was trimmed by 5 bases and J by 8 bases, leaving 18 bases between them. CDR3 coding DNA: TGTGCCAGCAGTCAAGGCCCCCTAGAGGTCGGCTACACCTTC. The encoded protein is CASSQGPLEVGYTF.

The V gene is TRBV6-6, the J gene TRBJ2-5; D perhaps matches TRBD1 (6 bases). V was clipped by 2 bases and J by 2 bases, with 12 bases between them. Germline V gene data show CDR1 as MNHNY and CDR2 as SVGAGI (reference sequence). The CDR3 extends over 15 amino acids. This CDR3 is CASSYLGTGQETQYF. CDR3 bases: TGTGCCAGCAGTTACCTAGGAACAGGGCAAGAGACCCAGTACTTC.

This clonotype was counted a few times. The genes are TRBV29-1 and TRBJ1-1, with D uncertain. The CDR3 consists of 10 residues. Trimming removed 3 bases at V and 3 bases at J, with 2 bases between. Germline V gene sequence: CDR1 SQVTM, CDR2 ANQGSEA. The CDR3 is CSVEDTEAFF. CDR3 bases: TGCAGCGTTGAGGACACTGAAGCTTTCTTT.

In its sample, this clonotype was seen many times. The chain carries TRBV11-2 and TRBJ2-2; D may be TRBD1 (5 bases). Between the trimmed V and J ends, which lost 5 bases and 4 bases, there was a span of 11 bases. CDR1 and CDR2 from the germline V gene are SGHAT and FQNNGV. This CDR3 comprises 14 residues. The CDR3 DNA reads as TGTGCCAGCAGCATAATAGGGGTCACCGGGGAGCTGTTTTTT. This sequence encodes CASSIIGVTGELFF.

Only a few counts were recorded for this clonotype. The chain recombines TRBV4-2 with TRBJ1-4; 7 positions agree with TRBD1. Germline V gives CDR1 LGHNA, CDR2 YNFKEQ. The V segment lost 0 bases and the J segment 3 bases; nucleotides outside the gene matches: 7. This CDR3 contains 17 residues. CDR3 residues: CASSQDGPGQPNEKLFF. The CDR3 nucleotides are TGTGCCAGCAGCCAAGATGGTCCGGGACAGCCTAATGAAAAACTGTTTTTT.